This TCR beta chain was recovered during a study of CD8+CD57+ T cells in acquired aplastic anemia. Across the study: When averaged, DNA from sorted CD4+ and CD8+ cells came to approximately 3 ug.

Concerning this clonotype: Its antigen is currently unknown. Germline is not matched at one junction end, which may reflect a read error.

It was patients with CD8+CD57+ cell expansion by flow cytometry who were chosen for sequencing. Notes on the study in general: Patients and controls shared 25 to 30 CD8+ CDR3 sequences, which appeared highly expressed in patients and within their immunodominant clones.

According to the study, genomic DNA was the template for TCR beta VDJ and CDR3 profiling. TCRdb reprocessed the reads via MiXCR and lists one record per CDR3 protein. Of some 140,000 distinct CDR3 sequences listed, about 48% are singletons. Germline CDR1 is MGHDK and CDR2 is SYGVNS. The CDR3 is 15 residues long. The chain recombines TRBV25-1 with TRBJ1-1; D ambiguous. The sample consisted of sorted CD4+, CD8+, or CD8+CD57+ T cells (not recorded which) from PBMCs. The receptor was derived from a human donor with aplastic anemia. The CDR3 region has the DNA TGTGCCAGCACTGAAAGCACAGAACGAGGATATGAAGCTTTCTTT. This encodes CASTESTERGYEAFF.